This is a list of T cell receptor beta chains from one sample in a study of chemoradiotherapy in HPV16-positive cancers. Method: immunoSEQ multiplex PCR; TCRdb's copy keeps in-frame clones and lacks some. The sample yields under 85,000 clones, 88% seen once. The sequencing used blood, collected from a patient who underwent chemoradiotherapy. Source of these receptors: a human donor with HPV-associated anogenital cancer. The CDR3 runs from the conserved cysteine through the conserved F or W. A D gene is named only where the DNA matches it firmly. Only some rows state a clone size, as once, few, many or a class for expanded clones.

v_call: TRBV5-1; d_call: TRBD1; j_call: TRBJ1-1; clone_size: NA; cdr3_nt: TGCGCCAGCAGCTTCCGCAGGGGGGACACTGAAGCTTTCTTT; cdr3_aa: CASSFRRGDTEAFF
v_call: TRBV6-1; d_call: TRBD2; j_call: TRBJ2-7; clone_size: NA; cdr3_nt: TGTGCCAGCAGTAGGGCCCAGCGGGGCTCCTACGAGCAGTACTTC; cdr3_aa: CASSRAQRGSYEQYF
v_call: TRBV2; d_call: TRBD2; j_call: TRBJ2-2; clone_size: NA; cdr3_nt: TGTGCCAGCAGTGGCGGGAGGGCCGTAACCGGGGAGCTGTTTTTT; cdr3_aa: CASSGGRAVTGELFF
v_call: TRBV7-8; d_call: NA; j_call: TRBJ2-1; clone_size: NA; cdr3_nt: TGTGCCAGCAGCTTAGGTGGGAGAAATGAGCAGTTCTTC; cdr3_aa: CASSLGGRNEQFF
v_call: TRBV6-5; d_call: NA; j_call: TRBJ2-7; clone_size: NA; cdr3_nt: TGTGCCAGCAGTTACTCGTTGAATCAGCCCCACGAGCAGTACTTC; cdr3_aa: CASSYSLNQPHEQYF
v_call: TRBV7-2; d_call: NA; j_call: TRBJ2-2; clone_size: NA; cdr3_nt: TGTGCCAGCGGACCTGACACCGGGGAGCTGTTTTTT; cdr3_aa: CASGPDTGELFF
v_call: TRBV29-1; d_call: NA; j_call: TRBJ2-7; clone_size: few; cdr3_nt: TGCAGCGTTGAAGAACCTGGGGTTAAGTACTTC; cdr3_aa: CSVEEPGVKYF
v_call: TRBV5-1; d_call: NA; j_call: TRBJ2-5; clone_size: NA; cdr3_nt: TGCGCCAGCAGCTTGGGACCGCAGACCCAAGAGACCCAGTACTTC; cdr3_aa: CASSLGPQTQETQYF
v_call: TRBV6-1; d_call: NA; j_call: TRBJ1-5; clone_size: NA; cdr3_nt: TGTGCCAGCACTCAAAGGGCGGAGATCAATCAGCCCCAGCATTTT; cdr3_aa: CASTQRAEINQPQHF
v_call: TRBV4-2; d_call: TRBD2; j_call: TRBJ2-3; clone_size: NA; cdr3_nt: TGTGCCAGCAGCCCCCTAGCGGTGGGGGTCACAGATACGCAGTATTTT; cdr3_aa: CASSPLAVGVTDTQYF
v_call: TRBV4-1; d_call: NA; j_call: TRBJ1-5; clone_size: few; cdr3_nt: TGCGCCAGCAGCCAAGATAAGGACCAGCCCCAGCATTTT; cdr3_aa: CASSQDKDQPQHF
v_call: TRBV23-1; d_call: NA; j_call: TRBJ1-1; clone_size: NA; cdr3_nt: TGCGCCAGCAGTCTAAAGGCTAGGACTGAAGCTTTCTTT; cdr3_aa: CASSLKARTEAFF
v_call: TRBV6-5; d_call: NA; j_call: TRBJ1-5; clone_size: NA; cdr3_nt: TGTGCCAGCAGTGTGACCGGGCATAGCAATCAGCCCCAGCATTTT; cdr3_aa: CASSVTGHSNQPQHF
v_call: TRBV27; d_call: NA; j_call: TRBJ2-3; clone_size: NA; cdr3_nt: TGTGCCAGCAGTCTCAACCCCCCTGCGAGGGCAGATACGCAGTATTTT; cdr3_aa: CASSLNPPARADTQYF
v_call: TRBV9; d_call: NA; j_call: TRBJ1-2; clone_size: once; cdr3_nt: TGTGCCAGCAGCGTAGAGGAGGGGAACGGCTACACCTTC; cdr3_aa: CASSVEEGNGYTF
v_call: TRBV5-1; d_call: NA; j_call: TRBJ2-6; clone_size: NA; cdr3_nt: TGCGCCAGCAGCCCCTCCTACTCTGGGGCCAACGTCCTGACTTTC; cdr3_aa: CASSPSYSGANVLTF
v_call: TRBV7-9; d_call: NA; j_call: TRBJ1-1; clone_size: NA; cdr3_nt: TGTGCCAGCAGCCCTTACTGGGGGGGCACTGAAGCTTTCTTT; cdr3_aa: CASSPYWGGTEAFF
v_call: TRBV6-1; d_call: TRBD1; j_call: TRBJ2-6; clone_size: NA; cdr3_nt: TGTGCCAGCAGTGATTCGACAGGGGGCTCTTCTGGGGCCAACGTCCTGACTTTC; cdr3_aa: CASSDSTGGSSGANVLTF
v_call: TRBV5-1; d_call: TRBD2; j_call: TRBJ2-1; clone_size: NA; cdr3_nt: TGCGCCAGCAGGGCGGGGGGCGCTTACAATGAGCAGTTCTTC; cdr3_aa: CASRAGGAYNEQFF
v_call: TRBV7-9; d_call: TRBD1; j_call: TRBJ1-2; clone_size: NA; cdr3_nt: TGTGCCAGCAGCTTAGGGTCAGGGGGCCATGGCTACACCTTC; cdr3_aa: CASSLGSGGHGYTF
v_call: TRBV19; d_call: NA; j_call: TRBJ1-3; clone_size: NA; cdr3_nt: TGTGCCAGTAGTATCCCTGACTCTTTTCGATCTGGAAACACCATATATTTT; cdr3_aa: CASSIPDSFRSGNTIYF
v_call: TRBV15; d_call: NA; j_call: TRBJ2-2; clone_size: NA; cdr3_nt: TGTGCCACCAGCACAAGGAATAGCCAAAACACCGGGGAGCTGTTTTTT; cdr3_aa: CATSTRNSQNTGELFF
v_call: TRBV29-1; d_call: NA; j_call: TRBJ2-5; clone_size: NA; cdr3_nt: TGCAGCGCGGAGGCCCAAGAGACCCAGTACTTC; cdr3_aa: CSAEAQETQYF
v_call: TRBV7-8; d_call: NA; j_call: TRBJ1-2; clone_size: NA; cdr3_nt: TGTGCCAGCAGCTTAGTGGTGGGGGCTGGGGGCTACACCTTC; cdr3_aa: CASSLVVGAGGYTF
v_call: TRBV5-6; d_call: TRBD1; j_call: TRBJ1-2; clone_size: NA; cdr3_nt: TGTGCCAGCAGCCTGGGACAGGGCGGATACTATGGCTACACCTTC; cdr3_aa: CASSLGQGGYYGYTF
v_call: TRBV19; d_call: NA; j_call: TRBJ1-5; clone_size: NA; cdr3_nt: TGTGCCAGTTCCCGGGACGGAAATCAGCCCCAGCATTTT; cdr3_aa: CASSRDGNQPQHF
v_call: TRBV5-8; d_call: NA; j_call: TRBJ2-7; clone_size: NA; cdr3_nt: TGTGCCAGCAGCTTGGCAAGGAGCTACGAGCAGTACTTC; cdr3_aa: CASSLARSYEQYF
v_call: TRBV6-5; d_call: TRBD1; j_call: TRBJ2-7; clone_size: NA; cdr3_nt: TGTGCCAGCAGCCCCCAGGGACAGACTTCCTACGAGCAGTACTTC; cdr3_aa: CASSPQGQTSYEQYF
v_call: TRBV19; d_call: NA; j_call: TRBJ1-1; clone_size: few; cdr3_nt: TGTGCCAGTAGTCAACAGCTGTGGGCAGGGACTGAAGCTTTCTTT; cdr3_aa: CASSQQLWAGTEAFF
v_call: TRBV2; d_call: NA; j_call: TRBJ2-2; clone_size: NA; cdr3_nt: TGTGCCAGCAGGAGGGGGACGGATTTCACCGGGGAGCTGTTTTTT; cdr3_aa: CASRRGTDFTGELFF
v_call: TRBV5-1; d_call: NA; j_call: TRBJ1-1; clone_size: NA; cdr3_nt: TGCGCCAGCAGCACGCCCCAAGGGACTGAAGCTTTCTTT; cdr3_aa: CASSTPQGTEAFF
v_call: TRBV11-2; d_call: TRBD1; j_call: TRBJ2-7; clone_size: few; cdr3_nt: TGTGCCAGCGGCTCGGGACAGACCTACGAGCAGTACTTC; cdr3_aa: CASGSGQTYEQYF